This T cell receptor (beta chain) was found in a study of OX40 agonist ivuxolimab in advanced cancers. Study-wide results and limits: Low normalized clonal expansion also occurred in some nonresponding patients.

In regard to this clone: Antigen unknown.

Germline-derived CDR1 and CDR2 are SGHRS and YFSETQ. The CDR3 spans 14 residues. With 5 bases clipped from V and 0 bases from J, the junction kept 5 bases outside the gene matches. TCRdb keeps only in-frame clones here, not all; method: immunoSEQ multiplex PCR. The sample contains 50,000 to 65,000 clones, about 88% of which appear only once. Sequenced here: CD4+ or CD8+ T cells sorted from blood, sampled in a trial of the OX40 agonist ivuxolimab. The genes are TRBV5-1 and TRBJ2-7; 7 nucleotides align to TRBD2. The receptor was isolated from an adult with an advanced solid tumor such as melanoma, head and neck, liver or kidney cancer. Written as DNA, the CDR3 is TGCGCCAGCAGTTCTAGCGGATTCTCCTACGAGCAGTACTTC. It translates to CASSSSGFSYEQYF. Combining the CDR3 with reference TRBV5-1 and TRBJ2-7 gives the whole variable domain KAGVTQTPRYLIKTRGQQVTLSCSPISGHRSVSWYQQTPGQGLQFLFEYFSETQRNKGNFPGRFSGRQFSNSRSEMNVSTLELGDSALYLCASSSSGFSYEQYFGPGTRLTVT.